One and the same sample provided the 16 T cell receptor beta chains below, sequenced in a study of T cell clusters in autoimmune cytopenias. TRB was amplified from about 270 ng of peripheral blood genomic DNA per sample. TRB was amplified by touch-down multiplex PCR, primer pools A and B combined. After re-calling the multiplex PCR reads, TCRdb lists one entry per CDR3 protein, DNA absent. Recorded for this sample: about 8,100 distinct CDR3 sequences. Source material: peripheral blood. The receptors were sampled from a human donor with an autoimmune cytopenia or autoimmune hepatitis (not recorded which).

By frequency, this clonotype registers medium-sized. The chain carries TRBV6-2 or TRBV6-3 and TRBJ1-2. Germline values: CDR1 MNHEY, CDR2 SVGEGT. The CDR3 has 13 amino acids. The CDR3 here is CASAVAQQRRYTF.

By frequency, this clonotype is medium-sized (0.01 to 0.1%). The rearrangement uses TRBV6-5 and TRBJ1-2. The CDR3 runs 14 residues. The germline gives CDR1 MNHEY, CDR2 SVGAGI. The CDR3 spells CASRDVGGGDGYTF.

This clonotype is classed as medium-sized (0.01 to 0.1%) by frequency. V usage is TRBV12-3 or TRBV12-4 and J usage is TRBJ1-4. This CDR3 has 15 amino acids. The CDR3 loop is CASSWGRRRTEKLFF.

This chain links TRBV2 with TRBJ1-1. This CDR3 is built from 15 residues. Per germline, CDR1 SNHLY and CDR2 FYNNEI. Here the CDR3 reads CASSEGRILPAEAFF. The full variable domain, with the rest looked up from reference TRBV2 and TRBJ1-1, is EPEVTQTPSHQVTQMGQEVILRCVPISNHLYFYWYRQILGQKVEFLVSFYNNEISEKSEIFDDQFSVERPDGSNFTLKIRSTKLEDSAMYFCASSEGRILPAEAFFGQGTRLTVV.

This clonotype ranks as medium-sized in terms of frequency. The chain carries TRBV12-3 or TRBV12-4 and TRBJ1-2; as DNA is missing, the TRBD1 call by TCRdb cannot be tested. The CDR3 is made up of 14 amino acids. The CDR3 sequence: CASSSQRTVYGYTF.

The V call is TRBV20-1, the J call TRBJ1-1. The germline gives CDR1 DFQATT, CDR2 SNEGSKA (reference sequence). The CDR3 is made up of 14 amino acids. The CDR3 loop reads CIARDRRVNTEAFF.

This clonotype registers medium-sized (0.01 to 0.1%) by frequency. The gene calls are TRBV18 and TRBJ1-1; TCRdb returns TRBD1, unconfirmable since there is no DNA. The CDR3 totals 17 residues. CDR1 and CDR2 from the germline V gene are KGHSH and LQKENI. This CDR3 reads CASSPSTVGVGIGEAFF.

The V and J genes are TRBV12-3 or TRBV12-4 and TRBJ1-3; as DNA is missing, the TRBD1 call by TCRdb cannot be tested. The CDR3 runs to 16 residues. CDR3 amino acids: CASSYRQGSSGNTIYF.

This clonotype shows up as medium-sized by frequency. The chain joins TRBV12-3 or TRBV12-4 to TRBJ2-2; the D call of TRBD1 rests on TCRdb alone, since no DNA is present to check it. The length of the CDR3 is 12 residues. This CDR3 reads CASSLQGLELFF.

V gene TRBV7-9 combines with J gene TRBJ2-1; TCRdb gives TRBD1 as the D gene, but with no DNA this cannot be confirmed. CDR3 size: 14 residues. Germline loops: CDR1 SEHNR, CDR2 FQNEAQ (reference sequence). The CDR3 reads CASSFTGQGNEQFF.

By frequency, this clonotype is medium-sized. The chain is built from TRBV19 and TRBJ2-3; TCRdb lists TRBD2, though no DNA is available to test this call. Per germline, CDR1 LNHDA and CDR2 SQIVND (reference sequence). This CDR3 has 19 amino acids. CDR3: CASSSVGLVGSEGPDTQYF.

The chain couples TRBV27 to TRBJ2-7; checking the TCRdb D call of TRBD2 is not possible without DNA. Germline CDR1 reads MNHEY; CDR2 reads SMNVEV (reference sequence). The CDR3 totals 19 residues. The CDR3 loop is CASSPTMFAGGRSSYEQYF.

In terms of frequency, this clonotype is medium-sized (0.01 to 0.1%). V is TRBV6-1 and J is TRBJ1-6. This CDR3 is built from 14 residues. Germline values: CDR1 MNHNS, CDR2 SASEGT. The CDR3 region is CASSIPTGNSPLHF.

The rearrangement uses TRBV7-2 and TRBJ2-2. Per germline, CDR1 SGHTA and CDR2 FQGNSA. This CDR3 has 14 residues. CDR3: CASSLGTNTGELFF.

CDR3 amino acids: CASSSGRGTNEKLFF. The chain recombines TRBV5-1 with TRBJ1-4; TCRdb's D gene call, TRBD1, goes unchecked for lack of DNA. The CDR3 extends over 15 amino acids. Germline-derived CDR1 and CDR2 are SGHRS and YFSETQ.

Its frequency marks this clonotype as medium-sized. The rearrangement uses TRBV27 and TRBJ1-6; TCRdb's D gene call, TRBD1, goes unchecked for lack of DNA. This CDR3 contains 15 residues. CDR1 and CDR2 (germline): MNHEY, SMNVEV (reference sequence). CDR3 sequence: CASSYSLRGNSPLHF.